Detailed here is one T cell receptor beta chain. The same CDR3 arises from other DNA sequences in this sample as well. This CDR3 has 16 residues. Germline CDR1 and CDR2: SGHRS and YFSETQ. V lost 0 bases and J lost 0, with 13 bases in between. This sample was included in a study of technical replicates of blood from several donors. The method was immunoSEQ multiplex PCR; TCRdb's version includes in-frame clones alone and lacks a portion of them. The data contain almost 85,000 clones, 97% of them singletons. The clonotype was recovered from a human donor in good health. The rearrangement uses TRBV5-1 and TRBJ2-7, with a tentative D call TRBD1 (6 bases). The specimen sequenced was T cells isolated from PBMCs. The CDR3 DNA reads as TGCGCCAGCAGCTTGGCCGGAGTGGACAGCTCCTACGAGCAGTACTTC. As protein: CASSLAGVDSSYEQYF.